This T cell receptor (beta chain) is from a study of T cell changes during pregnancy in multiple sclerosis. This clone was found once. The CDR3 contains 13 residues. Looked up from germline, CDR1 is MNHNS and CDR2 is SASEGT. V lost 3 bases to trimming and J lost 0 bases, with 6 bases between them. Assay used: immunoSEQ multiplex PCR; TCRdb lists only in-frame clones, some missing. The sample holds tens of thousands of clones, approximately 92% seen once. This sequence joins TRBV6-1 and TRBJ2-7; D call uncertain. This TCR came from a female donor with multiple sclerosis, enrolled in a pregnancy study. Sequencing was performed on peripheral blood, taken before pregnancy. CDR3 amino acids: CASSENYSYEQYF. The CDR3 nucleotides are TGTGCCAGCAGTGAGAACTACTCCTACGAGCAGTACTTC.